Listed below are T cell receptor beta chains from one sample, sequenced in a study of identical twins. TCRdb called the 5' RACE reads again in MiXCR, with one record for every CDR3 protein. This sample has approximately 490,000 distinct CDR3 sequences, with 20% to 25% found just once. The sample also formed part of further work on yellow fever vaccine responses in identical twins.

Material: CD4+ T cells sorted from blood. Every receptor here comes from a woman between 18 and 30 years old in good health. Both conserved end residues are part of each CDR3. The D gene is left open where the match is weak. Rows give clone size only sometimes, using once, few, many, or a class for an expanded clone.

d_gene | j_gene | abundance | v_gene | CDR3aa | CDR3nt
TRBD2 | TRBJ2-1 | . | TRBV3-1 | CASSPGLAGGLVRDEQFF | TGTGCCAGCAGCCCCGGACTAGCGGGGGGGCTCGTGCGCGATGAGCAGTTCTTC
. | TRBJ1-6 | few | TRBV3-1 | CASSQGEMALHF | TGTGCCAGCAGCCAAGGAGAGATGGCCCTCCACTTT
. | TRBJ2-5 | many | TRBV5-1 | CASGEETQYF | TGCGCCAGCGGAGAAGAGACCCAGTACTTC
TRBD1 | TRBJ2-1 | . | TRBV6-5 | CASSRPRDSSYNEQFF | TGTGCCAGCAGTAGACCCCGGGACAGCTCCTACAATGAGCAGTTCTTC
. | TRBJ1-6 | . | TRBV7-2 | CASSLGPVSNSPLHF | TGTGCCAGCAGCTTAGGTCCAGTTTCAAATTCACCCCTCCACTTT
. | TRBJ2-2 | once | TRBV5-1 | CASSEGQSTGELFF | TGCGCCAGCAGCGAAGGACAGAGCACCGGGGAGCTGTTTTTT
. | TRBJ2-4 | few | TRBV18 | CASSPPGRAENIQYF | TGTGCCAGCTCACCACCGGGCCGGGCTGAAAACATTCAGTACTTC
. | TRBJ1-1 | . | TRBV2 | CASSELMGVLTEAFF | TGTGCCAGCAGTGAATTAATGGGGGTTCTCACTGAAGCTTTCTTT
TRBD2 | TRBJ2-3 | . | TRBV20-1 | CSAPGGKIDTQYF | TGCAGTGCCCCCGGGGGGAAAATAGATACGCAGTATTTT
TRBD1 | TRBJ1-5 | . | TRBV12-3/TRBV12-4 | CASSQDRVQPQHF | TGTGCCAGCAGCCAGGACAGGGTACAGCCCCAGCATTTT
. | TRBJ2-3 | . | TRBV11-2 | CASSPQGGGETDTQYF | TGTGCCAGCAGCCCCCAAGGAGGGGGGGAAACAGATACGCAGTATTTT
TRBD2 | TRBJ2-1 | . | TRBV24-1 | CATSERERGNEQFF | TGTGCCACCAGTGAGCGGGAGCGCGGCAATGAGCAGTTCTTC
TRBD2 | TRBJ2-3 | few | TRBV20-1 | CSAPRLADTDTQYF | TGCAGTGCTCCCAGACTAGCGGACACAGATACGCAGTATTTT
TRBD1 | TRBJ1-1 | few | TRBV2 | CASSAGGPFDTEAFF | TGTGCCAGCAGTGCAGGGGGCCCGTTTGACACTGAAGCTTTCTTT
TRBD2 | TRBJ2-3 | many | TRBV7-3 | CASSLGLAGTQYF | TGTGCCAGCAGCTTAGGGTTAGCGGGAACGCAGTATTTT
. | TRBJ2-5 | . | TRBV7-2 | CASSLLSGRQETQYF | TGTGCCAGCAGCTTATTATCAGGGAGACAAGAGACCCAGTACTTC
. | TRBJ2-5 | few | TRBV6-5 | CASSYGGLRETQYF | TGTGCCAGCAGTTACGGGGGACTTCGAGAGACCCAGTACTTC
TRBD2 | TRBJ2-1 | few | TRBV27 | CASSGHWTSSYNEQFF | TGTGCCAGCAGTGGTCACTGGACTAGCTCCTACAATGAGCAGTTCTTC
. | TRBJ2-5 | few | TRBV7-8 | CASSLTGPKGETQYF | TGTGCCAGCAGCTTAACGGGACCGAAGGGGGAGACCCAGTACTTC
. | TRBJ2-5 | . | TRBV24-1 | CGPGAEDQETQYF | TGTGGGCCGGGGGCGGAGGACCAAGAGACCCAGTACTTC
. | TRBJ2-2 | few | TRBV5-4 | CASSLRQAPNTGELFF | TGTGCCAGCAGCCTAAGACAGGCCCCTAACACCGGGGAGCTGTTTTTT
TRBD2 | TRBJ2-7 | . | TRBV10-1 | CASSAGTSGSSEQYF | TGCGCCAGCAGTGCAGGGACTAGCGGGAGTTCCGAGCAGTACTTC
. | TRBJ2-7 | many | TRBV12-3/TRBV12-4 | CASSPRGYEQYF | TGTGCCAGCAGTCCCCGGGGCTACGAGCAGTACTTC
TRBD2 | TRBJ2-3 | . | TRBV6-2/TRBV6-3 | CASSYTMVLAGADTQYF | TGTGCCAGCAGTTACACGATGGTACTAGCGGGGGCAGATACGCAGTATTTT
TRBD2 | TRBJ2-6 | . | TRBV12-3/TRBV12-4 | CASSSGLAGAPLSGANVLTF | TGTGCCAGCAGTTCGGGACTAGCGGGAGCCCCCCTTTCTGGGGCCAACGTCCTGACTTTC
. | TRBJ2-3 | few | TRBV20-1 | CSALDRSTDTQYF | TGCAGTGCTCTTGACAGGAGCACAGATACGCAGTATTTT
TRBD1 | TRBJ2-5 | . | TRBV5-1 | CASSLGAGGAETQYF | TGCGCCAGCAGCTTGGGGGCAGGGGGCGCGGAGACCCAGTACTTC
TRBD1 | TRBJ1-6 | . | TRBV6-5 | CASSTSGGSYNSPLHF | TGTGCCAGCAGTACTTCAGGGGGTTCCTATAATTCACCCCTCCACTTT
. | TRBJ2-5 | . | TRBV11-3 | CASSLILDGTQYF | TGTGCCAGCAGCTTAATCCTTGATGGGACCCAGTACTTC
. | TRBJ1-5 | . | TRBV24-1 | CATRGPREFGNQPQHF | TGTGCCACCCGGGGACCTCGGGAGTTTGGCAATCAGCCCCAGCATTTT